This T cell receptor beta chain was documented in a study of blood T cell repertoires in COVID-19. V lost 3 bases and J lost 2; bases outside the gene matches: 7. Germline CDR1 reads MNHEY; CDR2 reads SVGAGI. This CDR3 region has 15 residues. TCRdb's copy holds only in-frame clones and misses some; the assay was immunoSEQ multiplex PCR. The table has approximately 250,000 clones, about 85% seen once; the top ten hold 4% to 5%. The chain carries TRBV6-5 and TRBJ2-7, with TRBD1 matching 7 bases. The sample taken for sequencing was peripheral blood. The clonotype was recovered from a man between 60 and 75 years old with acute or convalescent COVID-19. The CDR3 is CASSYRTGKPYEQYF. CDR3 bases: TGTGCCAGCAGTTATCGGACAGGAAAACCCTACGAGCAGTACTTC.